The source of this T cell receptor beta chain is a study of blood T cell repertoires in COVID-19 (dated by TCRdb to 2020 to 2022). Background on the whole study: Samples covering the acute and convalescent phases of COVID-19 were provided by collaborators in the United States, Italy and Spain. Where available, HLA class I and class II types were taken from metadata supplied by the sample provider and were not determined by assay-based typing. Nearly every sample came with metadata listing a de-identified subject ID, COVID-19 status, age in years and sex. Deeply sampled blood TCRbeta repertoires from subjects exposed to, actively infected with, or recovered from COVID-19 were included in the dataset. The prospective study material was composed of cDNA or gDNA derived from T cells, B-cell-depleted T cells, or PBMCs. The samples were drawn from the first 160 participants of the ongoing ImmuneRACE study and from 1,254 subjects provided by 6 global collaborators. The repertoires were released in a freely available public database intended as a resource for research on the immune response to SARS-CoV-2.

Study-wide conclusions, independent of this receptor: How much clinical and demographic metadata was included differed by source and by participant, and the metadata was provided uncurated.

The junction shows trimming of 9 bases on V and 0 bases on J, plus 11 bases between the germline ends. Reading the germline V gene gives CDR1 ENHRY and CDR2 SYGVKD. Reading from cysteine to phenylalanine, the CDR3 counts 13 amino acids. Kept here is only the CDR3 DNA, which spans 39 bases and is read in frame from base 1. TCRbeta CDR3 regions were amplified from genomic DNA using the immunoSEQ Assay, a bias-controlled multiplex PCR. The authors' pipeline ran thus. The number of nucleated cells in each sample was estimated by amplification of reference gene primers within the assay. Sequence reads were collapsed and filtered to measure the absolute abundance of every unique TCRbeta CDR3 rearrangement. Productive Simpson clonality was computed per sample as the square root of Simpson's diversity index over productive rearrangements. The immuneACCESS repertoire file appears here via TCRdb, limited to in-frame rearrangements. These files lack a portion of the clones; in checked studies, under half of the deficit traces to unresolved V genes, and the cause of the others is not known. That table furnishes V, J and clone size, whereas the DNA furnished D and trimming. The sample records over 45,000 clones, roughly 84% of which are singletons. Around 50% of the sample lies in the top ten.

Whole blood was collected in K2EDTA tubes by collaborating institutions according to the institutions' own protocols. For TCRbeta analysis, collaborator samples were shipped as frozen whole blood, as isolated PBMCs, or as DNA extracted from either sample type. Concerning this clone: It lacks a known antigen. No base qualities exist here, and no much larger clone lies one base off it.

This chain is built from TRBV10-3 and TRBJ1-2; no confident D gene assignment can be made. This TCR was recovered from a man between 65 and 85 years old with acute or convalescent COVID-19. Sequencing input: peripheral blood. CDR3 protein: CAIADAPNYGYTF. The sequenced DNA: TGTGCCATAGCGGACGCTCCTAACTATGGCTACACCTTC.